These T cell receptor beta chains were read from a single sample in a study of blood T cell repertoires in COVID-19. Sequencing was performed with immunoSEQ multiplex PCR; in TCRdb, only in-frame clones are kept and a portion is missing. The sample lists more than 25,000 clones; 85% to 90% were seen once. The specimen sequenced was peripheral blood. These receptors were obtained from a man in his 60s with acute or convalescent COVID-19. CDR3s include the opening cysteine and the closing phenylalanine or tryptophan. Fields, in order: V gene, J gene, clone size, CDR3 protein. Some rows have no size entry. The others give once, few or many, or a class for an expanded clone.

v_call: TRBV9
j_call: TRBJ2-1
clone_size: NA
cdr3_aa: CASSDRGLAGVKNEQFF

v_call: TRBV29-1
j_call: TRBJ2-1
clone_size: NA
cdr3_aa: CSALGQGYDEQFF

v_call: TRBV9
j_call: TRBJ2-7
clone_size: NA
cdr3_aa: CASSVGLREGGLGEQYF

v_call: TRBV28
j_call: TRBJ1-4
clone_size: NA
cdr3_aa: CASSSHRPTNEKLFF

v_call: TRBV6-9
j_call: TRBJ1-3
clone_size: NA
cdr3_aa: CASSYPPQVSSGNTIYF

v_call: TRBV7-2
j_call: TRBJ2-7
clone_size: once
cdr3_aa: CASSLMGGTGDEQYF

v_call: TRBV27
j_call: TRBJ1-5
clone_size: NA
cdr3_aa: CASSSSFNQPQHF

v_call: TRBV9
j_call: TRBJ1-1
clone_size: NA
cdr3_aa: CASSVAPGDTEAFF

v_call: TRBV28
j_call: TRBJ1-5
clone_size: NA
cdr3_aa: CASSFGAELNQPQHF

v_call: TRBV28
j_call: TRBJ1-3
clone_size: NA
cdr3_aa: CASSNQGAIGNTIYF

v_call: TRBV7-2
j_call: TRBJ2-1
clone_size: NA
cdr3_aa: CASSPTRTSTEQFF

v_call: TRBV10-3
j_call: TRBJ1-4
clone_size: NA
cdr3_aa: CAISEGAPSEKLFF

v_call: TRBV29-1
j_call: TRBJ1-3
clone_size: NA
cdr3_aa: CSVLAYSGNTIYF

v_call: TRBV19
j_call: TRBJ1-1
clone_size: once
cdr3_aa: CASSPRQGARDTEAFF

v_call: TRBV29-1
j_call: TRBJ2-5
clone_size: NA
cdr3_aa: CSVERQGQETQYF

v_call: TRBV15
j_call: TRBJ1-1
clone_size: NA
cdr3_aa: CATSSRDRNTEAFF

v_call: TRBV5-1
j_call: TRBJ1-5
clone_size: NA
cdr3_aa: CASSLVGGEGQPQHF

v_call: TRBV6-5
j_call: TRBJ2-2
clone_size: NA
cdr3_aa: CASSFKNTGELFF

v_call: TRBV9
j_call: TRBJ2-1
clone_size: NA
cdr3_aa: CASSVGGALHNEQFF

v_call: TRBV4-2
j_call: TRBJ2-7
clone_size: NA
cdr3_aa: CASGQGSYEQYF